This T cell receptor (beta chain) is from a study of PD-1 blockade in classical Hodgkin lymphoma. Time point specified: cycle 4 day 1 (C4D1), after about 6 weeks of nivolumab. Each patient's relapse followed autologous stem cell transplantation, and brentuximab vedotin exposure varied. When best responses were assessed, they were complete response, partial response or progressive disease. This clone was seen more than once but under ten times. The germline gives CDR1 SEHNR, CDR2 FQNEAQ (reference sequence). The ends lost 4 bases at V and 1 base at J; junction bases unmatched: 11. The CDR3 sequence is 19 residues long. Sequencing used immunoSEQ multiplex PCR; TCRdb keeps in-frame clones, though not all of them. The sample holds about 24,000 clones, about 72% seen once.

V is TRBV7-9 and J is TRBJ1-4; 11 bases line up with TRBD1. Material: peripheral blood mononuclear cells (PBMCs), obtained before the fourth cycle of nivolumab. This TCR derives from a human donor with classical Hodgkin lymphoma. CDR3 bases: TGTGCCAGCAGCTCTGGGACAGGGGGTCAATCCTTAACTAATGAAAAACTGTTTTTT. The encoded protein is CASSSGTGGQSLTNEKLFF.